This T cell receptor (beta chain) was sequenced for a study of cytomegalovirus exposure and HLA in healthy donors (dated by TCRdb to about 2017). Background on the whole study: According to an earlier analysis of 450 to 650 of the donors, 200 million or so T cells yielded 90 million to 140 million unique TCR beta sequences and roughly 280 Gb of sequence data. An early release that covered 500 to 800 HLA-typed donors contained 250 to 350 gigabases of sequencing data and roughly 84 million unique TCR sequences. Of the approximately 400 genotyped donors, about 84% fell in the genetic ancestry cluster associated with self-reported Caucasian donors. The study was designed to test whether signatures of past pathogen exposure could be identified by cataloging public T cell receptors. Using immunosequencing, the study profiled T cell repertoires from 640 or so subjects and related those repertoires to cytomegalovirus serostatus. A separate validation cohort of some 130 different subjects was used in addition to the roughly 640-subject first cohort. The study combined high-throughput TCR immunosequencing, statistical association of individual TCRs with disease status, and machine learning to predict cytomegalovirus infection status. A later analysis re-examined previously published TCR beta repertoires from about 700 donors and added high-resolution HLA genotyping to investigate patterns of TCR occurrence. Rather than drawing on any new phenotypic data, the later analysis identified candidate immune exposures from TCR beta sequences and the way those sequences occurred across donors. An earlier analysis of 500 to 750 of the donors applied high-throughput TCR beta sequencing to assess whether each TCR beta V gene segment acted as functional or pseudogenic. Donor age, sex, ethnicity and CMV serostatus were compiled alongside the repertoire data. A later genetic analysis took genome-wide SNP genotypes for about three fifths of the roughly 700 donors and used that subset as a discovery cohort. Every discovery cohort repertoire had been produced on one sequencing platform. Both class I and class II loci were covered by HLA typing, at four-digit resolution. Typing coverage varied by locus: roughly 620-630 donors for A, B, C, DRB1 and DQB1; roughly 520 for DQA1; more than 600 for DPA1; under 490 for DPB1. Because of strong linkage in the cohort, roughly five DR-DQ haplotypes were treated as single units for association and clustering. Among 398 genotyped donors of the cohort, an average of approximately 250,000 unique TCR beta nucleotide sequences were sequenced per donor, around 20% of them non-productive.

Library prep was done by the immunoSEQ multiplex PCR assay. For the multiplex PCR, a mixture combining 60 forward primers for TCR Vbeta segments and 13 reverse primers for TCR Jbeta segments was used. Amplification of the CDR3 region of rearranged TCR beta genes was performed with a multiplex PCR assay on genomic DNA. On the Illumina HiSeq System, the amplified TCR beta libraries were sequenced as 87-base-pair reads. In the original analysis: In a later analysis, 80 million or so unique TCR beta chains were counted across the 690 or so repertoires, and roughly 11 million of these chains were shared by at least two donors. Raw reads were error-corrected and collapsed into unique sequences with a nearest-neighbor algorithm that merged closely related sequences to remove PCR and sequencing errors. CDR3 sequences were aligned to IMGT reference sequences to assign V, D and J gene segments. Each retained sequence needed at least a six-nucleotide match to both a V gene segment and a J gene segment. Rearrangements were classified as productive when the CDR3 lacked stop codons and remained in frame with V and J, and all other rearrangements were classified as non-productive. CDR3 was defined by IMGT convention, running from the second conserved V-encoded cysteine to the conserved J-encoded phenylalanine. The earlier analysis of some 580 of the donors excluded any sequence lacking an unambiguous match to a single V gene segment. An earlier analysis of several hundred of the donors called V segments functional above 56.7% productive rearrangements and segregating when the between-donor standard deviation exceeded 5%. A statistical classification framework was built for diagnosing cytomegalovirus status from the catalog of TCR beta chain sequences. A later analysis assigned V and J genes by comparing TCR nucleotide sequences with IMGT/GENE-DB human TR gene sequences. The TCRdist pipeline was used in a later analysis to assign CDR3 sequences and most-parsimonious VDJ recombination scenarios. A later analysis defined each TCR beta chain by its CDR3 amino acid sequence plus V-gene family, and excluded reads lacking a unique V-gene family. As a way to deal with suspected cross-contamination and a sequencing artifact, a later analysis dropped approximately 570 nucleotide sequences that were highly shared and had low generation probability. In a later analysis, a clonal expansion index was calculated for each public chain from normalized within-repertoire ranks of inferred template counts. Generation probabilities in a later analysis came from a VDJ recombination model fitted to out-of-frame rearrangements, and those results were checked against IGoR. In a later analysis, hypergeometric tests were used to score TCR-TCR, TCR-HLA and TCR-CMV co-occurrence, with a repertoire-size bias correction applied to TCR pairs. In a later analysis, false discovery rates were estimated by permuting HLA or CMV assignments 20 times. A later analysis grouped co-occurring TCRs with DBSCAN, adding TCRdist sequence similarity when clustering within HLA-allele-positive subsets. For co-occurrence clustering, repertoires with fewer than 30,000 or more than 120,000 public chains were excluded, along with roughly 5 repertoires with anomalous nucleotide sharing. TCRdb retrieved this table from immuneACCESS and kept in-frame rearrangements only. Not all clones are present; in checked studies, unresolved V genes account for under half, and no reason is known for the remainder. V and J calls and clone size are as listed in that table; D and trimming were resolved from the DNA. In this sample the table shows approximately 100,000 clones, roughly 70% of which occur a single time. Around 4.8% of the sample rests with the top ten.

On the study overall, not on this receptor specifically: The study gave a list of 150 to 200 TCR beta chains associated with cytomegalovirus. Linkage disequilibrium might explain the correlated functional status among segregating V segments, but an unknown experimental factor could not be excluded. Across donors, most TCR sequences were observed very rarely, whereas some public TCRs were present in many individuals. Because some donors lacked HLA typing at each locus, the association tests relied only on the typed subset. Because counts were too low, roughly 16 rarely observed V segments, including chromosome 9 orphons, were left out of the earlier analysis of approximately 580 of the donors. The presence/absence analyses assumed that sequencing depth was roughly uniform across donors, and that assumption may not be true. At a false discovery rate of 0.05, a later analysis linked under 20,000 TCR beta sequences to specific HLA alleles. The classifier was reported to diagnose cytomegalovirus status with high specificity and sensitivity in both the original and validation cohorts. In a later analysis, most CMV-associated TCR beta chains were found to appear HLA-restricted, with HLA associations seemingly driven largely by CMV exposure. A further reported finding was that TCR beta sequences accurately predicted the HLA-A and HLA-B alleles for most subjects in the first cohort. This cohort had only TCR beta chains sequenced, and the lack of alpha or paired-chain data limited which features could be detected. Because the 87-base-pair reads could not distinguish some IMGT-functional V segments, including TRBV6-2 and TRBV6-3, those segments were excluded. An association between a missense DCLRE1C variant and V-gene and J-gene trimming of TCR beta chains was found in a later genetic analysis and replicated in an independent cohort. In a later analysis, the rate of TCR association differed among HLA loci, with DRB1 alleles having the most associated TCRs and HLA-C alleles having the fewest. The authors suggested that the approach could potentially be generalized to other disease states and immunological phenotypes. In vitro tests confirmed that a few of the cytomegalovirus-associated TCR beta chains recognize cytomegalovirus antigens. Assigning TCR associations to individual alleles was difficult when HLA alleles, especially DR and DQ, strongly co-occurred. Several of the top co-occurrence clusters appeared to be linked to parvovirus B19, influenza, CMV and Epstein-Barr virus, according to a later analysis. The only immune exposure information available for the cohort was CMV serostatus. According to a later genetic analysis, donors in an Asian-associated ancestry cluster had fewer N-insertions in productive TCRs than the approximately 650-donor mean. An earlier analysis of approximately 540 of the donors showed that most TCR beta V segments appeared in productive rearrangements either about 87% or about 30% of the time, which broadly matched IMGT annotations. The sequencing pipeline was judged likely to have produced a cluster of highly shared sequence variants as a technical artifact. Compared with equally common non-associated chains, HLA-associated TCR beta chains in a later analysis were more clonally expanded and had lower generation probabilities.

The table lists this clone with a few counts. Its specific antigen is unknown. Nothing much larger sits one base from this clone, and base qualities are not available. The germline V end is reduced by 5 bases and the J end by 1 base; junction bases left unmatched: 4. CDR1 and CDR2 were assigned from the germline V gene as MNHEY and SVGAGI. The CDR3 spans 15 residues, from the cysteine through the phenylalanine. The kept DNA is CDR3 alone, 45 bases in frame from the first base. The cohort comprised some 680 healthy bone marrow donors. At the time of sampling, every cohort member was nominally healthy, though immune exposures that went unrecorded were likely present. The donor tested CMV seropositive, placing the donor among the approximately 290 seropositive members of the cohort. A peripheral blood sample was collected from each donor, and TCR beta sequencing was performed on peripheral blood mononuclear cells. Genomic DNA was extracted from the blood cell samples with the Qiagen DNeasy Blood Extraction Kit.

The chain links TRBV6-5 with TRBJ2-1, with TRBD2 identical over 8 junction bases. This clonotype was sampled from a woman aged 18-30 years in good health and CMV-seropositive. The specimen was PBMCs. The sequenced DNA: TGTGCCAGCAGTCCTTTAGCGGGGTCCTACAATGAGCAGTTCTTC. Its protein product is CASSPLAGSYNEQFF.